This section outlines one TCR beta chain sequence together with its context. Here immunoSEQ multiplex PCR was the method, and the copy in TCRdb shows in-frame clones only, minus some. The data contain fewer than 450,000 clones, 88% of them singletons. This sample was taken from a study of blood T cell repertoires in COVID-19. The V end was cut by 6 bases, the J end by 1 base, with 15 bases between. Germline CDR1 and CDR2: SNHLY and FYNNEI. CDR3 size: 15 residues. The chain is built from TRBV2 and TRBJ1-1, with D perhaps matching TRBD1 (5 bases). The clonotype was recovered from a woman in her 40s with acute COVID-19. Sequencing used PBMCs or T cells enriched from blood (not recorded which). This chain's CDR3 is CASRGTWLGNTEAFF. The CDR3 nucleotides are TGTGCCAGCAGGGGGACTTGGCTGGGGAACACTGAAGCTTTCTTT.